The rows below give T cell receptor beta chains drawn from one sample of a study of T cell responses to AZD1222 COVID-19 vaccine. Some clones are missing from TCRdb's copy, which holds only in-frame ones; the method was immunoSEQ multiplex PCR. The table has about 120,000 clones, around 87% seen once. Sequencing was performed on peripheral blood, taken on day 0 of AZD1222 vaccination. These receptors all stem from an adult in good health. Both conserved end residues are part of each CDR3. The D gene is left open where the match is weak. Rows may omit the clone size; those that give it use once, few, many or a size class.

>TRBV5-1|TRBJ1-5|once|TRBD1
CASSLNGRDRALQHF
TGCGCCAGCAGCTTGAACGGCCGGGACAGGGCGCTCCAGCATTTT
>TRBV6-2/TRBV6-3|TRBJ1-6|NA|TRBD1
CASSYPTGSNSPLHF
TGTGCCAGCAGTTACCCGACAGGGTCGAATTCACCCCTCCACTTT
>TRBV14|TRBJ1-6|NA|NA
CASSQGGLNSPLHF
TGTGCCAGCAGCCAAGGGGGCCTAAATTCACCCCTCCACTTT
>TRBV6-1|TRBJ2-1|once|TRBD2
CASSGRSEGRLAGVYNEQFF
TGTGCCAGCAGTGGAAGGTCAGAAGGCAGACTAGCGGGGGTCTACAATGAGCAGTTCTTC
>TRBV5-1|TRBJ2-3|once|TRBD2
CASSLGTSGVSTDTQYF
TGCGCCAGCAGCTTGGGGACTAGCGGGGTTAGCACAGATACGCAGTATTTT
>TRBV6-5|TRBJ1-1|once|NA
CATQLSKQEKAFF
TGTGCCACCCAGTTATCCAAACAAGAAAAAGCTTTCTTT
>TRBV19|TRBJ1-1|NA|NA
CASSVGQILVTEAFF
TGTGCCAGTAGTGTAGGACAGATTTTGGTTACTGAAGCTTTCTTT
>TRBV25-1|TRBJ1-1|NA|TRBD1
CASSGGGYKDTEAFF
TGTGCCAGTTCAGGGGGCGGTTACAAGGACACTGAAGCTTTCTTT
>TRBV11-2|TRBJ1-2|NA|TRBD1
CASSYAGTGAFFGYTF
TGTGCCAGCAGCTACGCCGGGACAGGGGCTTTTTTCGGCTACACCTTC
>TRBV2|TRBJ2-7|NA|TRBD2
CASSERAGAEREQYF
TGTGCCAGCAGTGAACGAGCGGGGGCCGAACGCGAGCAGTACTTC
>TRBV6-2/TRBV6-3|TRBJ2-7|NA|TRBD1
CASSYGTGVREQYF
TGTGCCAGCAGTTACGGGACAGGGGTAAGGGAGCAGTACTTC
>TRBV29-1|TRBJ2-5|NA|TRBD2
CSVVGGVRETQYF
TGCAGCGTTGTCGGGGGGGTTCGGGAGACCCAGTACTTC
>TRBV6-5|TRBJ2-1|once|NA
CASSYTYNEQFF
TGTGCCAGCAGTTACACGTACAATGAGCAGTTCTTC
>TRBV6-5|TRBJ2-7|NA|TRBD1
CASGSRQGSYEQYF
TGTGCCAGCGGATCGAGACAGGGGTCCTACGAGCAGTACTTC
>TRBV29-1|TRBJ1-2|NA|NA
CSAGSGTNYGYTF
TGCAGCGCTGGTTCTGGGACTAACTATGGCTACACCTTC
>TRBV5-1|TRBJ2-1|NA|NA
CASSPRTDHNEQFF
TGCGCCAGCAGCCCCAGGACAGACCACAATGAGCAGTTCTTC
>TRBV7-2|TRBJ1-2|once|NA
CASSFSHRANGYTF
TGTGCCAGCAGCTTTAGTCACAGGGCCAATGGCTACACCTTC
>TRBV10-3|TRBJ1-2|NA|NA
CAISESQVGGYTF
TGTGCCATCAGTGAGTCACAGGTCGGTGGCTACACCTTC
>TRBV12-3/TRBV12-4|TRBJ1-1|NA|NA
CASTPLRGTEAFF
TGTGCCAGCACCCCCCTCCGGGGGACTGAAGCTTTCTTT
>TRBV5-1|TRBJ1-5|NA|NA
CASSFSSNQPQHF
TGCGCCAGCAGCTTCTCCAGCAATCAGCCCCAGCATTTT
>TRBV20-1|TRBJ1-4|NA|NA
CSASAGTPVF
TGCAGTGCTAGTGCAGGGACCCCCGTTTTT
>TRBV29-1|TRBJ1-5|NA|TRBD1
CSVVGQGGQPQHF
TGCAGCGTTGTAGGACAGGGGGGTCAGCCCCAGCATTTT
>TRBV5-6|TRBJ1-4|NA|TRBD1
CASSGGTALNEKLFF
TGTGCCAGCAGCGGCGGGACAGCTCTTAATGAAAAACTGTTTTTT
>TRBV4-2|TRBJ1-2|NA|NA
CASSQEGQGGGGYTF
TGTGCCAGCAGCCAAGAGGGTCAGGGCGGGGGTGGCTACACCTTC
>TRBV5-6|TRBJ2-3|NA|TRBD2
CASSSLAGGQGDTQYF
TGTGCCAGCAGCTCCCTAGCGGGGGGGCAGGGAGATACGCAGTATTTT
>TRBV18|TRBJ1-1|NA|NA
CASSPASVEAFF
TGTGCCAGCTCACCTGCCTCCGTCGAAGCTTTCTTT
>TRBV5-1|TRBJ1-1|NA|NA
CASSLVDQGEAFF
TGCGCCAGCAGCTTGGTGGATCAGGGTGAAGCTTTCTTT
>TRBV15|TRBJ1-6|few|TRBD1
CATSRGGQGANNSPLHF
TGTGCCACCAGCAGAGGGGGACAGGGGGCGAATAATTCACCCCTCCACTTT
>TRBV6-5|TRBJ2-2|NA|NA
CASSPLGELFF
TGTGCCAGCAGTCCTCTCGGGGAGCTGTTTTTT
>TRBV27|TRBJ2-6|NA|NA
CASSFTLTGANVLTF
TGTGCCAGCAGTTTCACCTTGACTGGGGCCAACGTCCTGACTTTC
>TRBV6-2/TRBV6-3|TRBJ2-4|few|TRBD1
CASSYRKGDRVVAKNIQYF
TGTGCCAGCAGTTACAGAAAGGGGGACAGGGTAGTCGCCAAAAACATTCAGTACTTC
>TRBV6-1|TRBJ1-1|NA|TRBD1
CASSEGQGAFTEAFF
TGTGCCAGCAGTGAGGGACAGGGGGCCTTCACTGAAGCTTTCTTT
>TRBV10-3|TRBJ2-1|NA|TRBD2
CAISARWTSGALEGEQFF
TGTGCCATCAGTGCCCGGTGGACTAGCGGGGCCCTCGAGGGTGAGCAGTTCTTC
>TRBV3-1/TRBV3-2|TRBJ1-5|NA|TRBD1
CASSQDFEDRVVQPQHF
TGTGCCAGCAGCCAAGATTTTGAGGACAGGGTAGTTCAGCCCCAGCATTTT
>TRBV5-1|TRBJ2-7|NA|NA
CASSWADSRTSYEQYF
TGCGCCAGCAGCTGGGCGGACAGTAGGACGTCCTACGAGCAGTACTTC
>TRBV18|TRBJ1-1|NA|NA
CASSPRGRRETEAFF
TGTGCCAGCTCACCACGCGGGCGAAGGGAGACTGAAGCTTTCTTT
>TRBV5-4|TRBJ2-7|NA|NA
CAWRGLPPTMEYF
TGTGCCTGGCGGGGGCTCCCACCTACGATGGAGTACTTC
>TRBV6-5|TRBJ2-3|NA|NA
CASRIAGSQYF
TGTGCCAGCAGAATAGCTGGGTCGCAGTATTTT
>TRBV19|TRBJ1-1|NA|NA
CASVKTPVNTEAFF
TGTGCCAGTGTTAAGACCCCCGTGAACACTGAAGCTTTCTTT
>TRBV11-1|TRBJ2-3|NA|NA
CASSLGWTLVGDTQYF
TGTGCCAGCAGCTTAGGTTGGACACTTGTGGGGGATACGCAGTATTTT
>TRBV23-1|TRBJ1-3|NA|NA
CASSQSGRKGNTIYF
TGCGCCAGCAGTCAATCGGGACGGAAAGGAAACACCATATATTTT
>TRBV19|TRBJ1-5|once|NA
CASSITQGGVGNQPQHF
TGTGCCAGTAGTATAACACAGGGAGGGGTGGGCAATCAGCCCCAGCATTTT
>TRBV15|TRBJ1-5|NA|NA
CATSSIKETVSNQPQHF
TGTGCCACCAGCAGCATAAAAGAGACAGTTAGCAATCAGCCCCAGCATTTT
>TRBV7-9|TRBJ2-1|few|NA
CASTFNIGNEQFF
TGTGCCAGCACCTTTAATATAGGCAATGAGCAGTTCTTC